The text below deals with one T cell receptor (beta chain). Per the germline V gene, CDR1 is MGHDK and CDR2 is SYGVNS. V lost 2 bases and J lost 5; bases outside the gene matches: 4. This CDR3 is built from 15 residues. The protocol was immunoSEQ multiplex PCR, while the TCRdb copy is restricted to in-frame clones and leaves out a portion. The sample has 70,000 or so clones, under 90% seen once; the top ten hold less than 5.5%. The source of the sample is a study of PD-L1 blockade in urothelial cancer. Here the sequenced sample was PBMCs, taken around atezolizumab (anti-PD-L1) treatment. The TCR was taken from a man between 65 and 85 years old with urothelial cancer. The V and J genes are TRBV25-1 and TRBJ2-3; 10 bases align to TRBD2. The CDR3 DNA sequence: TGTGCCAGCAGTGAACTAGCGGGAGTCGGAGATACGCAGTATTTT. It is translated as CASSELAGVGDTQYF.